This T cell receptor beta chain was captured in a study of blood T cells in healthy people across ages. In the study overall: Template switching retrieved approximately one barcoded beta molecule for each two T cells.

The CDR3 length is 15 residues. Trimming cost V 5 bases and J 3 bases; bases outside gene matches: 5. PCR was performed a second time for 7 to 11 cycles using a sample-barcoded 5' primer and a J-beta primer mix. Each of the cDNA molecules was tagged by a template-switch adaptor with 12 random nucleotides. A single record per CDR3 protein comes from TCRdb applying MiXCR to the 5' RACE reads. This sample has some 800,000 distinct CDR3 sequences, with roughly 25% found just once. Investigators took approximately 10 milliliters of peripheral blood from every donor. This clonotype was observed a handful of times. This same sample was also taken into another study, of T cells of mothers and their children. That source notes: Compared with unrelated pairs, related mother-child pairs had slightly higher, non-significant overlap.

The source material was blood. The clonotype originates from a boy between 10 and 17 years old in good health. This chain joins TRBV12-3 or TRBV12-4 and TRBJ1-3, with 9 bases identical to TRBD1. The DNA of the CDR3 is TGTGCCAGCAGTACACAGACAGGGGGTGGAAACACCATATATTTT. It yields the protein CASSTQTGGGNTIYF.